Shown below are 7 T cell receptor beta chains from a single sample sequenced in a study of CD8 T cells in Susac syndrome. When the RNA was reverse transcribed, random hexamers were used with an input of roughly 0.45 to 1 ug. TCRdb ran MiXCR on the immunoSEQ multiplex PCR reads and lists one entry per CDR3 protein. The profile covers a few hundred thousand distinct CDR3 sequences, with 85% appearing a single time and roughly 0.21% taken by the ten largest. The material sequenced was CD8+ T cells from PBMCs. The receptors originated from a human donor with multiple sclerosis.

The chain couples TRBV6-5 to TRBJ2-1, with TRBD1 identical over 9 bases. Unmatched junction bases numbered 5, after V lost 4 bases and J lost 4 bases. Germline V gene lookup returns CDR1 MNHEY and CDR2 SVGAGI. The CDR3 runs to 15 residues. The CDR3 sequence is CASSSIDRGYNEQFF. The DNA for the CDR3 is TGTGCCAGCAGTTCCATTGACAGGGGGTACAATGAGCAGTTCTTC.

This sequence joins TRBV3-1 and TRBJ2-2; tentative D call: TRBD2 (7 bases). The V end was cut by 0 bases, the J end by 4 bases, with 12 bases between. CDR3 length: 16 amino acids. Germline CDR1 reads LGHDT; CDR2 reads YNNKEL (reference sequence). This CDR3 reads CASSQEHGGPTGELFF. In DNA form, the CDR3 reads TGTGCCAGCAGCCAAGAGCACGGGGGGCCCACCGGGGAGCTGTTTTTT.

This clonotype came up a few times. The V and J genes are TRBV20-1 and TRBJ2-7; 13 bases fit TRBD2. This CDR3 region has 14 residues. The germline V gene encodes CDR1 DFQATT and CDR2 SNEGSKA (reference sequence). J lost 7 bases, V lost 3 bases, and 6 bases had no gene match. Here the CDR3 reads CSARVLAGGREQYF. The CDR3 bases are TGCAGTGCTAGGGTACTAGCGGGAGGGCGAGAGCAGTACTTC.

This clonotype was counted a few times. The chain is built from TRBV28 and TRBJ1-5; D is unclear. The V end lost 5 bases, the J end lost 5 bases, and 7 bases lay between the germline ends. The germline V gene encodes CDR1 MDHEN and CDR2 SYDVKM. The length of the CDR3 is 12 residues. CDR3 bases: TGTGCCAGCAGTCCGGACGATCAGCCCCAGCATTTT. This sequence encodes CASSPDDQPQHF.

The genes are TRBV5-4 and TRBJ2-5, with no clear D. The germline V gene has CDR1 SGHNT and CDR2 YYREEE (reference sequence). Trimming removed 1 base from V and 3 bases from J, with 10 bases in between. CDR3 length equals 14 residues. CDR3 region: CASSLHPSKETQYF. DNA for the CDR3: TGTGCCAGCAGCTTGCATCCGTCAAAAGAGACCCAGTACTTC.

The chain employs TRBV11-2 and TRBJ2-4; D is unclear. Germline CDR1 SGHAT, CDR2 FQNNGV. Trimming stripped 10 bases from V and 0 bases from J, with 13 bases between. The CDR3 totals 14 residues. The CDR3 loop reads CATISPLAKNIQYF. The CDR3 DNA reads as TGTGCCACCATTAGCCCTCTAGCCAAAAACATTCAGTACTTC. Full variable domain (remainder filled in from reference TRBV11-2 and TRBJ2-4): EAGVAQSPRYKIIEKRQSVAFWCNPISGHATLYWYQQILGQGPKLLIQFQNNGVVDDSQLPKDRFSAERLKGVDSTLKIQPAKLEDSAVYLCATISPLAKNIQYFGAGTRLSVL.

The rearrangement joins TRBV29-1 to TRBJ2-3; unclear D gene. Trimming removed 5 bases at V and 3 bases at J, with 12 bases between. Germline CDR1 SQVTM, CDR2 ANQGSEA. The CDR3 covers 13 residues. CDR3: CSVNPPATDTQYF. The CDR3 coding sequence is TGCAGCGTTAACCCACCGGCTACAGATACGCAGTATTTT.